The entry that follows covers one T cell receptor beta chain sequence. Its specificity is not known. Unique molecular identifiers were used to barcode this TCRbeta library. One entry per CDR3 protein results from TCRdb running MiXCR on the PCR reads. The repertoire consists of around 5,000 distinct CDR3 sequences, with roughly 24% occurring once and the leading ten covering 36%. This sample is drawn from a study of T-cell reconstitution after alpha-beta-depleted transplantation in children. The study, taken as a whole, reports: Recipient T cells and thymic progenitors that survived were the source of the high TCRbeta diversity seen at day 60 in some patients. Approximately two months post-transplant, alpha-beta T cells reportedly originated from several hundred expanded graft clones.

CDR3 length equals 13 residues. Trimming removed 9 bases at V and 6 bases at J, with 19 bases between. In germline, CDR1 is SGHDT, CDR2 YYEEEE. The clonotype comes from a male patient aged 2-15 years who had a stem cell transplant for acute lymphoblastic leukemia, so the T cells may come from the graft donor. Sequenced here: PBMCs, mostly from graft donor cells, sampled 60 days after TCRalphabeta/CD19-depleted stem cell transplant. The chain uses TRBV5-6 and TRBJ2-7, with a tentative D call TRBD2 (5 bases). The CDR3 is CAMSPGVLGEQYF. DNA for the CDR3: TGTGCCATGAGCCCCGGGGTGCTGGGCGAGCAGTACTTC.